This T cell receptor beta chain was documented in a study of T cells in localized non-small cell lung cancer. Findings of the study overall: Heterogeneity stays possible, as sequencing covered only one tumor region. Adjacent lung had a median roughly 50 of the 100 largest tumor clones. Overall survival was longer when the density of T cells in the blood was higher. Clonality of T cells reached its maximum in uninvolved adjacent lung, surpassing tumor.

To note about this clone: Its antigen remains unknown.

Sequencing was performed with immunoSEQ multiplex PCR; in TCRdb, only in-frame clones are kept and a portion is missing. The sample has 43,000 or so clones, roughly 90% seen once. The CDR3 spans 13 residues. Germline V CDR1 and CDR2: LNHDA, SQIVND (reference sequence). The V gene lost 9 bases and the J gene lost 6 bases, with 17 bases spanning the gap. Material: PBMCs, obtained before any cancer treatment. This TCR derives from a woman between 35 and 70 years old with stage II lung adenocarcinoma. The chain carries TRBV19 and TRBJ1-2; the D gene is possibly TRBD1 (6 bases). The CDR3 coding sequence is TGTGCCAGCTCATGGGGCGGGGGCGATGGCTACACCTTC. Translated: CASSWGGGDGYTF.